Shown below are 22 T cell receptor beta chains from a single sample sequenced in a study of radiotherapy plus CTLA-4 blockade in lung cancer. Clones were sequenced by immunoSEQ multiplex PCR, and TCRdb holds only the in-frame ones, with some missing. This table holds approximately 47,000 clones, roughly 63% found once. The input for sequencing was peripheral blood, taken from a patient treated with radiotherapy plus ipilimumab. The source is a human donor with non-small cell lung cancer who had a partial response to radiotherapy plus ipilimumab.

This rearrangement joins TRBV5-6 to TRBJ2-1; tentatively, D is TRBD1 (6 bases). V lost 0 bases to trimming and J lost 2 bases, with 9 bases between them. Germline V gene sequence: CDR1 SGHDT, CDR2 YYEEEE. There are 15 residues in the CDR3. The CDR3 coding sequence is TGTGCCAGCAGCTTGGGTGGGGGCGCCTACAATGAGCAGTTCTTC. Protein sequence: CASSLGGGAYNEQFF. The variable domain in full, completed from reference TRBV5-6 and TRBJ2-1, reads DAGVTQSPTHLIKTRGQQVTLRCSPKSGHDTVSWYQQALGQGPQFIFQYYEEEERQRGNFPDRFSGHQFPNYSSELNVNALLLGDSALYLCASSLGGGAYNEQFFGPGTRLTVL.

The genes are TRBV6-5 and TRBJ2-5, with 7 bases that match TRBD1. The CDR3 covers 13 residues. V was clipped by 6 bases and J by 5 bases; unmatched bases: 6. Germline CDR1 and CDR2: MNHEY and SVGAGI. Written as DNA, the CDR3 is TGTGCCAGCAGGAGGGGGCGCGGGGAGACCCAGTACTTC. This sequence encodes CASRRGRGETQYF.

The chain uses TRBV5-1 and TRBJ2-7; maybe TRBD1 (8 bases). This CDR3 spans 18 amino acids. Looked up from germline, CDR1 is SGHRS and CDR2 is YFSETQ. Deletions cut 4 bases from V and 6 bases from J, with 29 bases between. CDR3 protein: CASSTKRGIGQGKAEQYF. CDR3 bases: TGCGCCAGCAGCACGAAGCGGGGCATAGGACAGGGTAAGGCCGAGCAGTACTTC.

This chain joins TRBV7-2 and TRBJ2-7; the match to TRBD2 covers 13 bases. V trimming: 4 bases; J trimming: 2 bases; junction bases outside the gene matches: 8. Germline V gives CDR1 SGHTA, CDR2 FQGNSA. This CDR3 contains 17 residues. The chain's CDR3 is CASSSPKTSGRAYEQYF. In nucleotides, the CDR3 is TGTGCCAGCAGCTCACCGAAAACTAGCGGGAGGGCCTACGAGCAGTACTTC.

This chain uses TRBV14 with TRBJ2-1; 7 nucleotides match TRBD2. In germline, CDR1 is SGHDN, CDR2 FVKESK. The CDR3 extends over 15 amino acids. J gave up 5 bases and V 0 bases, and 4 bases lay outside the gene matches. The DNA of the CDR3 is TGTGCCAGCAGCCAAGATCGAGGGAGGGACAATGAGCAGTTCTTC. This codes for CASSQDRGRDNEQFF.

The chain combines TRBV6-6 with TRBJ2-6, with D hard to call. The V gene lost 7 bases and the J gene lost 3 bases, with 4 bases spanning the gap. Germline V gene data show CDR1 as MNHNY and CDR2 as SVGAGI (reference sequence). The CDR3 extends over 12 amino acids. CDR3 residues: CASTHGANVLTF. The DNA for the CDR3 is TGTGCCAGCACCCATGGGGCCAACGTCCTGACTTTC.

The genes are TRBV5-1 and TRBJ1-5; 7 nucleotides align to TRBD1. Germline CDR1 SGHRS, CDR2 YFSETQ. The CDR3 consists of 15 residues. V was pared by 0 bases and J by 5 bases, with 5 bases of the junction left unmatched. The CDR3 coding sequence is TGCGCCAGCAGCTTGGGTGACAGGGAACATCAGCCCCAGCATTTT. This gives the protein CASSLGDREHQPQHF.

The chain couples TRBV2 to TRBJ1-1, with 8 bases matching TRBD1. This CDR3 region has 14 residues. Germline-derived CDR1 and CDR2 are SNHLY and FYNNEI. V gave up 7 bases and J gave up 1 base; unmatched junction bases: 5. This chain's CDR3 is CASTLQGENTEAFF. The CDR3 DNA follows: TGTGCCAGCACATTACAGGGGGAGAACACTGAAGCTTTCTTT.

The chain recombines TRBV5-4 with TRBJ2-5, with D possibly matching TRBD2 (6 bases). V lost 2 bases and J lost 7, with 18 bases in between. This CDR3 has 15 amino acids. Per the germline V gene, CDR1 is SGHNT and CDR2 is YYREEE (reference sequence). CDR3 sequence reads: CASSFGDGGVATQYF. The CDR3 DNA is TGTGCCAGCAGCTTCGGGGACGGCGGGGTGGCGACCCAGTACTTC.

The chain uses TRBV6-1 and TRBJ2-7, with TRBD2 matching 10 bases. The CDR3 contains 15 residues. The V gene end was trimmed by 5 bases and the J gene end by 2 bases; junction bases not matched to a gene: 6. The germline V gene encodes CDR1 MNHNS and CDR2 SASEGT. CDR3 DNA sequence: TGTGCCAGCAGTTTGAATAGCGGGGGGACCTACGAGCAGTACTTC. Its protein is CASSLNSGGTYEQYF.

This chain connects TRBV15 to TRBJ2-5, with 7 bases identical to TRBD1. The germline V gene encodes CDR1 LNHNV and CDR2 YYDKDF (reference sequence). V lost 1 base to trimming and J lost 2 bases; unmatched junction nucleotides: 10. This CDR3 is built from 17 residues. The CDR3 protein is CATSRAVGTDSQETQYF. DNA for the CDR3: TGTGCCACCAGCAGAGCAGTGGGGACAGACAGTCAAGAGACCCAGTACTTC.

The chain recombines TRBV7-9 with TRBJ1-1, with 9 positions matching TRBD1. The CDR3 has 14 residues. V lost 5 bases and J lost 4; bases outside the gene matches: 5. CDR1 is SEHNR and CDR2 is FQNEAQ in the germline V gene (reference sequence). CDR3 protein: CASSLGTGLTEAFF. CDR3 in DNA: TGTGCCAGCAGCCTGGGGACAGGGCTCACTGAAGCTTTCTTT.

This chain connects TRBV19 to TRBJ1-3, with 9 bases matching TRBD1. Per the germline V gene, CDR1 is LNHDA and CDR2 is SQIVND (reference sequence). CDR3 length: 16 residues. V trimming: 6 bases; J trimming: 3 bases; junction bases outside the gene matches: 9. The CDR3 nucleotides read TGTGCCAGTAGGGATGCGGACAGGGGATTTGGAAACACCATATATTTT. Protein: CASRDADRGFGNTIYF.

The chain couples TRBV4-3 to TRBJ2-5; 7 nucleotides align to TRBD2. This CDR3 comprises 15 residues. Looked up from germline, CDR1 is LGHNA and CDR2 is YSLEER. The V segment lost 0 bases and the J segment 3 bases; nucleotides outside the gene matches: 4. The CDR3 region has the DNA TGCGCCAGCAGCCAAGATGGGGCGGGGGAAGAGACCCAGTACTTC. Translation: CASSQDGAGEETQYF.

V gene TRBV19 combines with J gene TRBJ2-3; TRBD1 agrees at 8 bases. The germline V gene has CDR1 LNHDA and CDR2 SQIVND (reference sequence). Trimming took 5 bases from V and 0 from J; bases not matched to a gene: 13. The CDR3 has 18 residues. The CDR3: CASSAGAPGQASTDTQYF. Here the CDR3 DNA reads TGTGCCAGTAGTGCCGGGGCACCGGGACAGGCTAGCACAGATACGCAGTATTTT.

The chain couples TRBV2 to TRBJ2-5; D may be TRBD2 (5 bases). The better agreement between TRBJ2-7 and the DNA end casts doubt on the J call. Germline CDR1 is SNHLY and CDR2 is FYNNEI. The CDR3 has 13 residues. In nucleotides, the CDR3 is TGTGCCAGCTGGACTGGTCGCTCCTACGAGCAGTACTTC. It specifies CASWTGRSYEQYF.

The rearrangement links TRBV14 to TRBJ2-7; 11 bases are a match to TRBD2. CDR3 size: 19 residues. The germline CDR1 and CDR2 sequences are SGHDN and FVKESK. The junction had 10 bases not matched to a gene; V was cut back by 0 bases and J by 0 bases. CDR3 in DNA: TGTGCCAGCAGCCAAGAGTTTAATAGCGGGAGGGCCTCCTCCTACGAGCAGTACTTC. It specifies CASSQEFNSGRASSYEQYF.

The chain couples TRBV6-1 to TRBJ2-7, with TRBD2 as a possible D gene (6 bases). The V gene lost 5 bases and the J gene lost 4 bases, with 18 bases spanning the gap. CDR3 length equals 15 residues. The germline gives CDR1 MNHNS, CDR2 SASEGT. The CDR3 region has the DNA TGTGCCAGCAGTTCTTTGGAGGGAGAAGGGTACGAGCAGTACTTC. Translated, it gives CASSSLEGEGYEQYF.

The chain couples TRBV5-4 to TRBJ1-1; D call uncertain. This CDR3 is built from 11 residues. Trimming pared 1 base from V and 5 bases from J, leaving 3 bases between. CDR1 and CDR2 from the germline V gene are SGHNT and YYREEE (reference sequence). The CDR3 region is CASSLYTEAFF. The CDR3 DNA follows: TGTGCCAGCAGCTTGTATACTGAAGCTTTCTTT.

This clone was detected only once. The CDR3 bases are TGTGCCAGCAGCCCCAACCTAGCGAACACCGGGGAGCTGTTTTTT. It is translated as CASSPNLANTGELFF. The rearrangement uses TRBV9 and TRBJ2-2; D not resolved. Per the germline V gene, CDR1 is SGDLS and CDR2 is YYNGEE. The CDR3 runs to 15 residues. The germline V and J ends were trimmed by 4 bases and 0 bases, with 10 bases remaining between them.

There are a few counts of this clone. The chain uses TRBV4-1 and TRBJ2-7; 7 bases line up with TRBD2. After removal of 0 bases from V and 4 bases from J, the junction contained 12 bases not matched to a gene. CDR1 MGHRA and CDR2 YSYEKL come from the germline V gene. The CDR3 length is 17 residues. The DNA of the CDR3 is TGCGCCAGCAGCCAAGAAGGTCGGGAGGCGGGATTTTACGAGCAGTACTTC. Translated: CASSQEGREAGFYEQYF.

This clone has more than one count but fewer than ten. The chain employs TRBV10-3 and TRBJ1-6; TRBD1 matches 8 bases. This CDR3 comprises 14 residues. Germline assignment: CDR1 ENHRY and CDR2 SYGVKD. The V and J ends lost 5 bases and 9 bases, in that order; junction bases with no gene match: 6. The CDR3 region is CAISPGQDGSPLHF. DNA for the CDR3: TGTGCCATCAGTCCGGGACAGGATGGTTCACCCCTCCACTTT.